Shown below are 4 T cell receptor beta chains from a single sample sequenced in a study of T cells in Graves' hyperthyroidism and ophthalmopathy. There were TCR beta CDR3 regions amplified from RNA transcripts. An initial round of RT-PCR targeting the TCR CDR3 relied on the HTBI primer set. TCRdb re-called the multiplex PCR reads through MiXCR, storing one row per CDR3 protein. The sample consists of about 640,000 distinct CDR3 sequences, more than 20% of them appearing once. The specimen was blood. Receptor source: a man aged 25-40 years with Graves' ophthalmopathy.

The chain links TRBV29-1 to TRBJ2-1, with 13 bases fitting TRBD2. This CDR3 comprises 15 residues. Germline CDR1 and CDR2: SQVTM and ANQGSEA. The ends lost 0 bases at V and 5 bases at J; junction bases unmatched: 1. The CDR3 reads CSVEDGLAGDNEQFF. DNA for the CDR3: TGCAGCGTTGAAGATGGACTAGCGGGAGACAATGAGCAGTTCTTC.

V and J are TRBV5-1 and TRBJ1-2, with a possible D match to TRBD1 (5 bases). Germline-derived CDR1 and CDR2 are SGHRS and YFSETQ. V was clipped by 4 bases and J by 4 bases, with 23 bases between them. The CDR3 spans 17 residues. The CDR3 nucleotides are TGCGCCAGCAGCCCCAAAGGGGTTTCGGGGGGTGTCTATGGCTACACCTTC. Amino acid sequence: CASSPKGVSGGVYGYTF.

This clonotype was seen ten or more times. V usage is TRBV11-2 and J usage is TRBJ2-7; 7 positions agree with TRBD1. Trimming removed 2 bases from V and 0 bases from J; junction bases left unmatched: 4. This CDR3 region has 15 residues. Per germline, CDR1 SGHAT and CDR2 FQNNGV. The CDR3 here is CASSLNRDSSYEQYF. The CDR3 DNA sequence: TGTGCCAGCAGCTTAAACCGGGACAGCTCCTACGAGCAGTACTTC.

This clonotype occurred a few times. The CDR3 region has the DNA TGCAGTGCTAGAGAACTATACGCAGATACGCAGTATTTT. Protein product: CSARELYADTQYF. The genes are TRBV20-1 and TRBJ2-3; D is ambiguous. The germline V and J ends were trimmed by 0 bases and 4 bases, with 8 bases remaining between them. The V gene's germline CDR1 is DFQATT and CDR2 SNEGSKA (reference sequence). The CDR3 is made up of 13 amino acids.